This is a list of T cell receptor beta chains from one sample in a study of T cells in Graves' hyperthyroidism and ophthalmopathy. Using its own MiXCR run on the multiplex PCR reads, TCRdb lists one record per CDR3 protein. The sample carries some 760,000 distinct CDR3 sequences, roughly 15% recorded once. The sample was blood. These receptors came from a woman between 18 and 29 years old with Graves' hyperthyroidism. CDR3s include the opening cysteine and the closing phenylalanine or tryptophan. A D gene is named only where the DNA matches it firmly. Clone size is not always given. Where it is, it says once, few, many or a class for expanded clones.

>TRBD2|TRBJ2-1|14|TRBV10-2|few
TGCGCCAGCTTAGGGGGACTAGCCGTGAATGAGCAGTTCTTC
CASLGGLAVNEQFF
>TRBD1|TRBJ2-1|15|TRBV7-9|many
TGTGCCAGCATCCCGCAGGGACAGGGTGAAGATGAGCAGTTCTTC
CASIPQGQGEDEQFF
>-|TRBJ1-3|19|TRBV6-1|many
TGTGCCAGCAGTGAGGCGGTCCCCGGACCTCATTACTCTGGAAACACCATATATTTT
CASSEAVPGPHYSGNTIYF
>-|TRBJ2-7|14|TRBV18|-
TGTGCCAGCTCACCAAGGGTCTTCTCCTACGAGCAGTACTTC
CASSPRVFSYEQYF
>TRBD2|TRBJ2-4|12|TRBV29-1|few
TGCAGCGTCGTTCGCGGGGGGGGCATTCAGTACTTC
CSVVRGGGIQYF
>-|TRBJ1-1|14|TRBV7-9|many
TGTGCCAGCAGCTTACGCGGAGGGAGCACTGAAGCTTTCTTT
CASSLRGGSTEAFF
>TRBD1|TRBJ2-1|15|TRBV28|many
TGTGCCAGCAGTTCACCGGGACAGGGGGACAATGAGCAGTTCTTC
CASSSPGQGDNEQFF
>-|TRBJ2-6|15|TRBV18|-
TGTGCCAGCTCACCCCAGGGCTTTGGGGCCAACGTCCTGACTTTC
CASSPQGFGANVLTF
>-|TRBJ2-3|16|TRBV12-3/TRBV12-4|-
TGTGCCAGCAGCCACGGGACGTCGGTGATAACAGATACGCAGTATTTT
CASSHGTSVITDTQYF
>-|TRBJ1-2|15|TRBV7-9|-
TGTGCCAGCAGCTTAAAGGCGGGAAACAACTATGGCTACACCTTC
CASSLKAGNNYGYTF
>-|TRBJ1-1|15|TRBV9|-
TGTGCCAGCAGCGTAGCCCCCAATTCGAACACTGAAGCTTTCTTT
CASSVAPNSNTEAFF
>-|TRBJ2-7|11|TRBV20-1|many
TGCAGTGCGGAAGAGGCCTACGAGCAGTACTTC
CSAEEAYEQYF
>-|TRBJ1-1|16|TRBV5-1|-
TGCGCCAACAGCTTGGGCGGGGGCGGAGTAAAAACTGAAGCTTTCTTT
CANSLGGGGVKTEAFF
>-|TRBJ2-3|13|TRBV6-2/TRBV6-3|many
TGTGCCAGCAGTCCCGGGTCCTCAGATACGCAGTATTTT
CASSPGSSDTQYF
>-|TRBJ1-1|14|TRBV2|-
TGTGCCAGCAGTCAAAGGGAGGGGAACACTGAAGCTTTCTTT
CASSQREGNTEAFF
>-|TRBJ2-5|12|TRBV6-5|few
TGTGCCAGCAGTTCCTTGGAAGGGGCAGAGTACTTC
CASSSLEGAEYF
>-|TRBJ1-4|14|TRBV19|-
TGTGCCAGTAGTTCGGGACGGTCGAATGAAAAACTGTTTTTT
CASSSGRSNEKLFF
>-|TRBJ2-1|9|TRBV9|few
TGTGCCAGCGGCCCCGAGCAGTTCTTC
CASGPEQFF
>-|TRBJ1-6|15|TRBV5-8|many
TGTGCCAGCAGCACGGAACAGGGAGTACGTTCACCCCTCCACTTT
CASSTEQGVRSPLHF
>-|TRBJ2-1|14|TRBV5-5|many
TGTGCCAGCAGCTTGGTGCCTACTTACAATGAGCAGTTCTTC
CASSLVPTYNEQFF
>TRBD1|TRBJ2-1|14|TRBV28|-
TGTGCCAGCAGTTTATACAGGGGCGACAATGAGCAGTTCTTC
CASSLYRGDNEQFF
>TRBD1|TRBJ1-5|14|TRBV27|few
TGTGCCAGCAGTTTAAACAGGGGAGTCCAGCCCCAGCATTTT
CASSLNRGVQPQHF
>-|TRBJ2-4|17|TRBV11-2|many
TGTGCCAGCAGATTACCCGGTCGAACAGGGGCCAAAAACATTCAGTACTTC
CASRLPGRTGAKNIQYF
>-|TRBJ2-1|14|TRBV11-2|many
TGTGCCAGCAGCTTCTTGTATCGACGGGACGAGCAGTTCTTC
CASSFLYRRDEQFF
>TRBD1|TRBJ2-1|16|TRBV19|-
TGTGCCAGTAGTTTTGACAGGGGAGTCTCCTACAATGAGCGGTTCTTC
CASSFDRGVSYNERFF
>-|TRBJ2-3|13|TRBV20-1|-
TGCAGTGCTAACACAGGGAGTACAGATACGCAGTATTTT
CSANTGSTDTQYF
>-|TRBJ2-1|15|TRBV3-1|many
TGTGCCAGCAGCCAAGCACCGGGAGCGGTCAATGAGCAGTTCTTC
CASSQAPGAVNEQFF
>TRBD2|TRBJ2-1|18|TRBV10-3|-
TGTGCCATCAGTCCGGGACTAGCGGGAGAGAAGGGCTCCCATGAGCAGTTCTTC
CAISPGLAGEKGSHEQFF
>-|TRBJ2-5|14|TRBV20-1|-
TGCAGTGCTAGCGGCGGACAGCAAAGGGAGACCCAGTACTTC
CSASGGQQRETQYF
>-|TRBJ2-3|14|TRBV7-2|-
TGTGCCAGCAGCTTCGGCCAGGTTCTCGATACGCAGTATTTT
CASSFGQVLDTQYF
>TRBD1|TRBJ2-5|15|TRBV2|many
TGTGCAGGAGCGACAGGGGCTCCTCCATTGGAGACCCAGTACTTC
CAGATGAPPLETQYF